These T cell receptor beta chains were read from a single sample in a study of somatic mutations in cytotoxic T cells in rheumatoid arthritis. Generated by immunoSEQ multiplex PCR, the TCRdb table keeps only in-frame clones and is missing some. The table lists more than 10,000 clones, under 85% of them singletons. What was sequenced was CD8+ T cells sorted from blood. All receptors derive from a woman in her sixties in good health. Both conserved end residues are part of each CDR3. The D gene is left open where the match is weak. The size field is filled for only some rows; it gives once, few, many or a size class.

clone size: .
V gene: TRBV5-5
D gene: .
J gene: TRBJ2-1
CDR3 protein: CASSLWGDEQFF
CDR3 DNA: TGTGCCAGCAGCTTGTGGGGAGATGAGCAGTTCTTC

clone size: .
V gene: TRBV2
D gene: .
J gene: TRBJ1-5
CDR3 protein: CASRGGFSNQPQHF
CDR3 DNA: TGTGCCAGCAGAGGCGGGTTTAGCAATCAGCCCCAGCATTTT

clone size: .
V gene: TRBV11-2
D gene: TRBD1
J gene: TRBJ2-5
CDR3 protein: CASSPAGTGVIETQYF
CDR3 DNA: TGTGCCAGCAGCCCTGCCGGGACAGGGGTAATAGAGACCCAGTACTTC

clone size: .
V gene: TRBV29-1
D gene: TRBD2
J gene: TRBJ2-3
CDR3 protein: CSVVDASGETTDTQYF
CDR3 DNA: TGCAGCGTTGTAGATGCTAGCGGGGAGACCACAGATACGCAGTATTTT

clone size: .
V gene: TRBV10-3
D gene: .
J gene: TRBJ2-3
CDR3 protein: CASRTGTHSDTQYF
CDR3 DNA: TGTGCCAGCAGAACCGGGACACACTCGGATACGCAGTATTTT

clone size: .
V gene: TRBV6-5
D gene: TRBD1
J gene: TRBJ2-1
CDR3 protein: CASNKYRGNEQFF
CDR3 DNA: TGTGCCAGCAACAAGTACAGGGGGAATGAGCAGTTCTTC

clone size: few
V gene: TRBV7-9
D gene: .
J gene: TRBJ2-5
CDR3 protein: CASSRDYQETQYF
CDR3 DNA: TGTGCCAGCAGCCGGGACTACCAAGAGACCCAGTACTTC

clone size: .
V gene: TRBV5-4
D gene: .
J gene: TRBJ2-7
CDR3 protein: CASSWDKGYEQYF
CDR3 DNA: TGTGCCAGCAGCTGGGACAAAGGGTACGAGCAGTACTTC

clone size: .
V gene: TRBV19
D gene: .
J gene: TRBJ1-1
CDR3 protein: CASSISMNTEAFF
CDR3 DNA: TGTGCCAGTAGTATATCCATGAACACTGAAGCTTTCTTT

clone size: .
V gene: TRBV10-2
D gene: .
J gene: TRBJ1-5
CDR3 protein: CASSVGASNQPQHF
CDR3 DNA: TGCGCCAGCAGTGTGGGCGCTAGCAATCAGCCCCAGCATTTT

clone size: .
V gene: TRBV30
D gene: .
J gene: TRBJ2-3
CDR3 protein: CAWSVVSLGDTQYF
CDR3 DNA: TGTGCCTGGAGTGTCGTATCGCTCGGAGATACGCAGTATTTT

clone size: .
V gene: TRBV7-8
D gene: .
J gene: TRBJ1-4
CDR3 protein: CASSLVEGTNEKLFF
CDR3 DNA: TGTGCCAGCAGCTTAGTTGAGGGAACTAATGAAAAACTGTTTTTT

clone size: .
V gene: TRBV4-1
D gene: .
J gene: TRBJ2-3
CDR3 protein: CASREEGTDTQYF
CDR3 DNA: TGCGCCAGCAGGGAGGAGGGCACAGATACGCAGTATTTT

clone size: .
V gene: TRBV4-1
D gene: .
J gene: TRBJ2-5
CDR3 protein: CASSQDFRDQETQYF
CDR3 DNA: TGCGCCAGCAGCCAAGATTTCAGGGACCAAGAGACCCAGTACTTC

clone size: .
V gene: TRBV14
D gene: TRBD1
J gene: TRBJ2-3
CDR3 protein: CASSPNRGGTQYF
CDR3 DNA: TGTGCCAGCAGCCCAAACAGGGGCGGTACGCAGTATTTT

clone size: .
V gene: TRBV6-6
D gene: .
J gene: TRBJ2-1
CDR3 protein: CASSYPDNEQFF
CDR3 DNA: TGTGCCAGCAGTTATCCCGACAATGAGCAGTTCTTC

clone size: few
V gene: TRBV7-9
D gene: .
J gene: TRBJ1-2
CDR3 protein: CASSLVADYGYTF
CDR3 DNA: TGTGCCAGCAGCTTAGTGGCCGACTATGGCTACACCTTC

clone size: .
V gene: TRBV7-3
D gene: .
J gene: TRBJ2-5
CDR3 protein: CASSPQGFQETQYF
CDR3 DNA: TGTGCCAGCAGCCCGCAGGGGTTCCAAGAGACCCAGTACTTC

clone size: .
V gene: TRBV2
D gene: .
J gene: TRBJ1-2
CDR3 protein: CASHDSGGADYGYTF
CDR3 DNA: TGTGCCAGCCACGATTCGGGGGGCGCGGACTATGGCTACACCTTC

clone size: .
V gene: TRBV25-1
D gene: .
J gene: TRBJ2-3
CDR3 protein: CASSWGVSTDTQYF
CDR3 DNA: TGTGCCAGCAGTTGGGGGGTTTCCACAGATACGCAGTATTTT

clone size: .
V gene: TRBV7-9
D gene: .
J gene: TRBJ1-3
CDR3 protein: CASSLRDKETGNTIYF
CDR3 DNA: TGTGCCAGCAGCTTAAGGGACAAAGAAACTGGAAACACCATATATTTT

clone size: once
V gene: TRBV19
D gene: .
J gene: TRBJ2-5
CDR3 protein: CASSIVFRETQYF
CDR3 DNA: TGTGCCAGTAGTATAGTTTTTAGAGAGACCCAGTACTTC

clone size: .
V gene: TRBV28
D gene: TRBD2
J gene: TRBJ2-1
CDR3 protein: CASIHQRWTSDEQFF
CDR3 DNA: TGTGCCAGCATCCATCAAAGGTGGACTAGCGACGAGCAGTTCTTC

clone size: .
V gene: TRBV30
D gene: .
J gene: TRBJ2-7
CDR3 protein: CAWSVGQGYEQYF
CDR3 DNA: TGTGCCTGGAGTGTCGGGCAGGGCTACGAGCAGTACTTC

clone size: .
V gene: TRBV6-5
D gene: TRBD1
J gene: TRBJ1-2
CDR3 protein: CASGQGANYGYTF
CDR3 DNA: TGTGCCAGCGGACAGGGTGCTAACTATGGCTACACCTTC

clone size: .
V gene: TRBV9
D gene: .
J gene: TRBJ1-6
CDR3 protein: CASSAVQGSSPLHF
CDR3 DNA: TGTGCCAGCAGCGCCGTACAGGGATCTTCACCCCTCCACTTT

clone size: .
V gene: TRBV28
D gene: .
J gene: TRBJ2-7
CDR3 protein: CASSLRSSYEQYF
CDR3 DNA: TGTGCCAGCAGTTTAAGGAGCTCCTACGAGCAGTACTTC

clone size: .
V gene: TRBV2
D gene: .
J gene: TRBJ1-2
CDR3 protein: CASSEGLRGYTF
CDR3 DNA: TGTGCCAGCAGTGAGGGACTTCGAGGCTACACCTTC

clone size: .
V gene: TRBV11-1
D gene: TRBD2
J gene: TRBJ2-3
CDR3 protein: CASSSHLTSGGAADTQYF
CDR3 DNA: TGTGCCAGCAGCTCCCACCTCACTAGCGGGGGGGCCGCAGATACGCAGTATTTT

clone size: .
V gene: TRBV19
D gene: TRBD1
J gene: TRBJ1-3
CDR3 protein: CASSWGQGAAGNTIYF
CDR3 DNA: TGTGCCAGTAGCTGGGGACAGGGGGCTGCCGGAAACACCATATATTTT

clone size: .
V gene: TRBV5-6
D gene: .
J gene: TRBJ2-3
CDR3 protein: CASSFGGSTDTQYF
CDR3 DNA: TGTGCCAGCAGCTTTGGCGGCAGCACAGATACGCAGTATTTT

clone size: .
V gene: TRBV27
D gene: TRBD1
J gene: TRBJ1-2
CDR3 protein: CASRSTGAYGYTF
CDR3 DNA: TGTGCCAGCAGATCGACAGGGGCTTATGGCTACACCTTC

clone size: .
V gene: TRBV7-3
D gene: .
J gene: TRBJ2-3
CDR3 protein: CASSPAGGLTDTQYF
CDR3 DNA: TGTGCCAGCAGCCCGGCGGGCGGGCTCACAGATACGCAGTATTTT

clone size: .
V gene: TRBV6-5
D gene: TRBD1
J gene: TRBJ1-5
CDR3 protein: CASRDGQGYQPQHF
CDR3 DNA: TGTGCCAGCAGGGATGGACAGGGGTATCAGCCCCAGCATTTT

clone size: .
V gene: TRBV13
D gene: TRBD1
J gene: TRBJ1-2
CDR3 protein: CASSAGTGGGYTF
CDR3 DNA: TGTGCCAGCAGCGCCGGGACAGGGGGGGGCTACACCTTC

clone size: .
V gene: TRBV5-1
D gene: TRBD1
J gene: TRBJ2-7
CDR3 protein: CASSLHRGHEQYF
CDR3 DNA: TGCGCCAGCAGCTTGCACAGGGGCCACGAGCAGTACTTC

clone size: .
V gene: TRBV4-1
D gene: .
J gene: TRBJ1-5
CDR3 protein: CASSQDSLANQPQHF
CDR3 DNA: TGCGCCAGCAGCCAAGATTCCCTGGCCAATCAGCCCCAGCATTTT

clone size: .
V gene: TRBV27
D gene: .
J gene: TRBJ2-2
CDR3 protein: CASSFVGTANTGELFF
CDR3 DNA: TGTGCCAGCAGCTTTGTTGGCACCGCGAACACCGGGGAGCTGTTTTTT

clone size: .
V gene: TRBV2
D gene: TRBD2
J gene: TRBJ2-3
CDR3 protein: CASSDAGLATDTQYF
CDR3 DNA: TGTGCCAGCAGTGATGCCGGACTAGCAACAGATACGCAGTATTTT

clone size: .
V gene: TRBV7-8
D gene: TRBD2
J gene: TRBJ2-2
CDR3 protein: CASSQTSGGVFSGELFF
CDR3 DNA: TGTGCCAGCAGCCAGACTAGCGGGGGGGTTTTCTCCGGGGAGCTGTTTTTT

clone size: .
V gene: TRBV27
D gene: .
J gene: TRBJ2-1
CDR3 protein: CASSLDGLRVFF
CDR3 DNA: TGTGCCAGCAGTTTAGATGGGCTGCGGGTTTTCTTC

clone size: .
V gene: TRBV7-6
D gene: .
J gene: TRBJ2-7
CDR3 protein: CASSLATGNNYEQYF
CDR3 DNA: TGTGCCAGCAGCTTAGCGACGGGGAATAACTACGAGCAGTACTTC

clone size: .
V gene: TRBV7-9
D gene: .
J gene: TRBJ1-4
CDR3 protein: CASSPTVANEKLFF
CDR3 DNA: TGTGCCAGCAGCCCTACAGTTGCTAATGAAAAACTGTTTTTT

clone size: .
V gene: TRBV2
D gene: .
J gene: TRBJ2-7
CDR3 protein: CASIPADSYEQYF
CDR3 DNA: TGTGCCAGCATTCCCGCAGACTCCTACGAGCAGTACTTC